This T cell receptor (beta chain) is from a study of blood T cell repertoires in COVID-19 (dated by TCRdb to 2020 to 2021). About the investigation overall: Samples covering the acute and convalescent phases of COVID-19 were provided by collaborators in the United States, Italy and Spain. The prospective study material was composed of cDNA or gDNA derived from T cells, B-cell-depleted T cells, or PBMCs. Samples were obtained from the ongoing ImmuneRACE study (first 160 participants) and from 1,254 subjects provided by 6 global collaborators. The sample metadata nearly always contained a de-identified subject ID, COVID-19 status, age in years and sex. Where available, HLA class I and class II types were taken from metadata supplied by the sample provider and were not determined by assay-based typing. The repertoires were made available in a free public database intended to serve as a resource for research on the immune response to SARS-CoV-2. Deeply sampled blood TCRbeta repertoires from subjects exposed to, actively infected with, or recovered from COVID-19 were included in the dataset. What the research found in general, with its limitations: Clinical and demographic metadata were provided uncurated, with the amount varying by source and participant.

From the cysteine through the phenylalanine, the CDR3 covers 15 amino acids. Just the 45-base CDR3 DNA is kept, in frame starting at base 1. The germline V gene supplies CDR1 SGHDT and CDR2 YYEEEE. After removal of 5 bases from V and 1 base from J, the junction retains 6 bases not matched to a gene. The immunoSEQ Assay, a bias-controlled multiplex PCR, was used to amplify TCRbeta CDR3 regions from genomic DNA. The paper's data handling went like this. Nucleated cell counts per sample were estimated from amplification of reference gene primers within the assay. Sequence reads were collapsed and filtered to measure the absolute abundance of every unique TCRbeta CDR3 rearrangement. Productive Simpson clonality was computed per sample as the square root of Simpson's diversity index over productive rearrangements. Held by TCRdb, this immuneACCESS table contains in-frame sequences only and omits some clones. Under half of the omission traces to an unresolved V gene where checked; the cause of the rest is unknown. V, J and clone size were drawn from that table, and D and trimming were deduced from the DNA. In this sample the table shows 450,000 to 500,000 clones, 75% to 90% of which occur a single time. About 0.7% of the sample is in the top ten clones.

In the prospective study, participants were roughly 18 to 90 years old, resided in 24 geographic areas of the United States, and were enrolled through a virtual design. In the prospective study, cohorts were assigned on the basis of participant-reported clinical history obtained from a screening survey and a study questionnaire. Recovered participants in ImmuneRACE Cohort 3 were defined as having two consecutive negative NP/OP PCR tests, clearance from a healthcare professional, or resolution of symptoms. In the prospective study, mobile phlebotomists collected whole blood, serum and a nasopharyngeal or oropharyngeal swab from each participant. Prospective study participants could optionally give additional blood draws and questionnaires over an approximately 2-month period. Prospective study blood samples were shipped either frozen or at room temperature before DNA extraction. Note on this clone: There is no known antigen for this receptor. No qualities accompany the bases; no much larger clone lies one base away.

The rearranged segments are TRBV5-6 and TRBJ2-1; 7 central nucleotides agree with TRBD2. Sequenced sample: PBMCs or T cells enriched from blood (not recorded which). This receptor was obtained from a woman between 18 and 29 years old who had recovered from COVID-19. The base sequence is TGTGCCAGCAGTTCTTTAGCGGGTTCCTACAATGAGCAGTTCTTC. This codes for CASSSLAGSYNEQFF.